Shown below are 11 T cell receptor beta chains from a single sample sequenced in a study of cytomegalovirus exposure and HLA in healthy donors. The PCR contained 60 Vbeta and 13 Jbeta primers. Data came from immunoSEQ multiplex PCR; TCRdb stores just in-frame clones and leaves some out. Listed are some 120,000 clones; more than 1% falls within the top ten. The sample consisted of PBMCs. These receptors all come from a man between 18 and 35 years old in good health and CMV-seronegative.

The V and J genes are TRBV6-5 and TRBJ1-1; tentative D call: TRBD1 (5 bases). V dropped 6 bases and J dropped 1 base, with 9 bases sitting between them. This CDR3 is built from 13 residues. Germline V gene data show CDR1 as MNHEY and CDR2 as SVGAGI. For the CDR3, the DNA is TGTGCCAGCAGATTCGGACAGAACACTGAAGCTTTCTTT. Translation gives CASRFGQNTEAFF.

The chain uses TRBV5-1 and TRBJ2-5; 7 nucleotides line up with TRBD2. CDR3 length: 15 residues. V was pared by 4 bases and J by 4 bases, with 10 bases of the junction left unmatched. CDR1 and CDR2 from the germline V gene are SGHRS and YFSETQ. CDR3 in amino acids: CASSQGPGRGETQYF. CDR3 DNA sequence: TGCGCCAGCAGCCAGGGACCGGGGAGGGGAGAGACCCAGTACTTC.

The V call is TRBV5-1, the J call TRBJ2-5, with TRBD1 as a possible D gene (6 bases). With 4 bases removed from V and 2 bases from J, the gap between germline ends came to 18 bases. The CDR3 consists of 16 residues. Germline loops: CDR1 SGHRS, CDR2 YFSETQ. CDR3 sequence: CASSIFRQGGQETQYF. The DNA of the CDR3 is TGCGCCAGCAGCATCTTCAGGCAAGGGGGACAAGAGACCCAGTACTTC.

The chain carries TRBV19 and TRBJ2-3; weak D call: TRBD2 (6 bases). Germline V CDR1 and CDR2: LNHDA, SQIVND (reference sequence). The V and J ends lost 1 base and 2 bases respectively, with 10 bases between them. The CDR3 is made up of 15 amino acids. In nucleotides, the CDR3 is TGTGCCAGTAGTATAGGTAGCGGAAACACAGATACGCAGTATTTT. Its translation: CASSIGSGNTDTQYF.

J is TRBJ2-7 and V is TRBV19; a possible D gene is TRBD1 (6 bases). This CDR3 is 13 amino acids long. Germline values: CDR1 LNHDA, CDR2 SQIVND (reference sequence). Trimming shortened V by 3 bases and J by 4 bases, and 10 bases separated the two germline ends. The CDR3 DNA reads TGTGCCAGTAGTATCAGAGGACAGTACGAGCAGTACTTC. Translation gives CASSIRGQYEQYF.

The chain has TRBV11-1 and TRBJ2-1; D perhaps matches TRBD1 (5 bases). The CDR3 covers 15 residues. V shed 5 bases and J shed 3 bases, with 14 bases lying between them. Germline V CDR1 and CDR2: SGHAT, FQDESV (reference sequence). This CDR3 reads CASSPTVGHYNEQFF. The CDR3 bases are TGTGCCAGCAGCCCGACAGTGGGGCACTACAATGAGCAGTTCTTC.

The rearrangement joins TRBV5-1 to TRBJ2-7; 9 bases match TRBD1. J gave up 5 bases and V 4 bases, and 13 bases lay outside the gene matches. Germline lookup yields CDR1 SGHRS and CDR2 YFSETQ. This CDR3 region has 16 residues. The CDR3 loop reads CASSETTGGRGDEQYF. CDR3 in DNA: TGCGCCAGCAGCGAAACCACAGGGGGCAGGGGGGACGAGCAGTACTTC.

The chain uses TRBV30 and TRBJ1-1; D perhaps matches TRBD1 (6 bases). This CDR3 region has 15 residues. V lost 4 bases, J lost 3 bases, and 18 bases lay in between. The V gene's germline CDR1 is GTSNPN and CDR2 SVGIG (reference sequence). The DNA of the CDR3 is TGTGCCTGGACCCACGGGGGGGCAAGGGACACTGAAGCTTTCTTT. Protein sequence: CAWTHGGARDTEAFF.

This chain connects TRBV5-6 to TRBJ2-1; a weak D match, TRBD1 (5 bases). V was cut by 7 bases and J by 7 bases, with 9 bases left in between. This CDR3 has 11 residues. Germline V lookup: CDR1 SGHDT, CDR2 YYEEEE. The CDR3 region is CASYRTNEQFF. Written as DNA, the CDR3 is TGTGCCAGCTACAGGACGAATGAGCAGTTCTTC.

The chain combines TRBV19 with TRBJ1-3, with D perhaps TRBD1 (5 bases). The V end was cut by 5 bases, the J end by 0 bases, with 11 bases between. Germline V gene data show CDR1 as LNHDA and CDR2 as SQIVND (reference sequence). The CDR3 sequence is 15 residues long. The CDR3 coding sequence is TGTGCCAGTAGTTGGCAGGGCGACTCTGGAAACACCATATATTTT. Translating gives CASSWQGDSGNTIYF.

The chain is built from TRBV29-1 and TRBJ2-5; 10 positions agree with TRBD2. Per the germline V gene, CDR1 is SQVTM and CDR2 is ANQGSEA. There are 15 residues in the CDR3. V lost 5 bases, J lost 2 bases, and 8 bases stayed unmatched. CDR3 loop: CSVLRLAGDQETQYF. CDR3 sequence (DNA): TGCAGCGTTCTCCGGCTAGCGGGGGATCAAGAGACCCAGTACTTC. The entire variable domain, with the rest obtained from reference TRBV29-1 and TRBJ2-5, is as follows: SAVISQKPSRDICQRGTSLTIQCQVDSQVTMMFWYRQQPGQSLTLIATANQGSEATYESGFVIDKFPISRPNLTFSTLTVSNMSPEDSSIYLCSVLRLAGDQETQYFGPGTRLLVL.